Listed here are 26 T cell receptor beta chains from one sample, sequenced in a study of T cells in women clearing cervical HPV infection. Profiled with immunoSEQ multiplex PCR; TCRdb holds only in-frame clones, not every one. The sample has roughly 14,000 clones; the top ten hold 7.6%. The sample taken for sequencing was blood buffy coat. The receptors stem from a woman between 18 and 75 years old with a cervical HPV16 infection that either progressed to CIN3+ or cleared (not recorded which).

For this clone: Coverage ceases 3 residues before the CDR3 finishes, and the germline J gene fills in the end. The chain combines TRBV28 with TRBJ2-3, with 9 bases lining up with TRBD2. The CDR3 has 15 residues. Germline trimming cut 7 bases from V and 5 bases from J; bases unmatched to any gene: 10. CDR1 and CDR2 from the germline V gene are MDHEN and SYDVKM. Incomplete CDR3 DNA: TGTGCCAGCACCCCCTTTGCGGGAGGGGGAGATACG. Protein sequence: CASTPFAGGGDT. The CDR3 as a whole reads CASTPFAGGGDTQYF.

Turning to this clone: With the read ending 3 residues before the CDR3 end, the germline J gene is used to fill in that end. V is TRBV20-1 and J is TRBJ1-4; TRBD1 aligns across 10 bases. Trimming removed 6 bases from V and 7 bases from J; junction bases left unmatched: 8. The germline V gene encodes CDR1 DFQATT and CDR2 SNEGSKA (reference sequence). The CDR3 contains 14 residues. This CDR3 is CSARDRGLGEKLFF. CDR3 DNA (partial): TGCAGTGCCCGGGACAGGGGCTTGGGTGAAAAA.

On this clone: The CDR3 extends 3 residues past the end of the read, so its final part is completed from the germline J gene. The genes are TRBV2 and TRBJ2-1; the D is unclear. Germline loops: CDR1 SNHLY, CDR2 FYNNEI. Trimming removed 4 bases at V and 4 bases at J, with 2 bases between. This CDR3 is 11 amino acids long. The CDR3 reads CASSAYNEQFF. CDR3 bases read: TGTGCCAGCAGTGCTTACAATGAG.

With respect to this clone: The read falls 3 residues short of the CDR3 end, and the missing part is taken from the germline J gene. The genes are TRBV12-3 or TRBV12-4 and TRBJ1-1; D unresolved. The V end lost 5 bases, the J end lost 0 bases, and 10 bases lay between the germline ends. The CDR3 covers 14 residues. Incomplete CDR3 DNA: TGTGCCAGCAGTCACACAGACATGAACACTGAA. As protein: CASSHTDMNTE. The complete CDR3 sequence is CASSHTDMNTEAFF.

With regard to this clone: The observed sequence ends 3 residues before the CDR3 terminus, with the missing tail filled in from the germline J gene. The chain combines TRBV7-3 with TRBJ2-1, with D possibly being TRBD1 (5 bases). Trimming shortened V by 4 bases and J by 8 bases, and 15 bases separated the two germline ends. Germline CDR1 SGHTA, CDR2 FQGTGA. CDR3 length: 14 amino acids. The covered CDR3 bases are TGTGCCAGCAGCTCAGGGATCATCAGCGATGAG. This sequence encodes CASSSGIISDE. Given in full, the CDR3 is CASSSGIISDEQFF.

In the case of this clone: The observed sequence ends 3 residues before the CDR3 terminus, with the missing tail filled in from the germline J gene. V gene TRBV19 combines with J gene TRBJ2-5; 14 nucleotides line up with TRBD2. The V gene's germline CDR1 is LNHDA and CDR2 SQIVND (reference sequence). This CDR3 region has 17 residues. V lost 5 bases, J lost 4 bases, and 9 bases stayed unmatched. The CDR3 sequence is CASSSLGLAGGRETQYF. CDR3 DNA, as far as it was read: TGTGCCAGTAGTTCCCTCGGACTAGCGGGAGGACGAGAGACC.

Notes on this clone: The read terminates 3 residues before the CDR3 end, so the remaining end is supplied by the germline J gene. The genes are TRBV10-3 and TRBJ2-2; D is possibly TRBD1 (6 bases). The CDR3 spans 14 residues. Germline values: CDR1 ENHRY, CDR2 SYGVKD. CDR3 loop: CAISRGQPNEKLFF. The sequenced part of the CDR3 DNA is TGTGCCATCAGTAGGGGACAACCGAATGAAAAG.

About this clone itself: The read gets to within 3 residues of the CDR3 end, and the germline J gene fills in the rest. This chain links TRBV7-2 with TRBJ2-5; D possibly corresponds to TRBD1 (7 bases). Trimming removed 7 bases at V and 6 bases at J, with 18 bases between. The CDR3 covers 14 residues. The germline CDR1 and CDR2 sequences are SGHTA and FQGNSA. CDR3 region: CASNTSRGRKTQYF. The CDR3 bases that were read are TGTGCCAGCAATACTAGCAGGGGGAGAAAGACC.

With respect to this clone: With the read ending 3 residues before the CDR3 end, the germline J gene is used to fill in that end. V and J are TRBV10-3 and TRBJ1-6, with D tentatively TRBD1 (5 bases). Germline V gene lookup returns CDR1 ENHRY and CDR2 SYGVKD. The CDR3 totals 15 residues. V shed 0 bases and J shed 10 bases, with 13 bases lying between them. CDR3 sequence reads: CAISESDGGGSPLHF. The CDR3 DNA, read in part, is TGTGCCATCAGTGAGTCTGACGGGGGAGGATCACCC.

Turning to this clone: The CDR3 extends 3 residues past the end of the read, so its final part is completed from the germline J gene. The V and J genes are TRBV2 and TRBJ2-4; no clear D gene. The CDR3 contains 15 residues. Germline V gene lookup returns CDR1 SNHLY and CDR2 FYNNEI. The CDR3 bases that were read are TGTGCCAGCAGTGTGAGACCCGCGGAGCACTATGGT. It specifies CASSVRPAEHYG. From start to end, the CDR3 is CASSVRPAEHYGQYF.

This clone is labeled medium-sized based on frequency. From the germline J gene comes the end of the CDR3, since the read stops 3 residues before it. The V gene is TRBV2, the J gene TRBJ1-1, with TRBD1 matching 8 bases. Trimming cost V 5 bases and J 5 bases; bases outside gene matches: 7. CDR3 size: 14 residues. In germline, CDR1 is SNHLY, CDR2 FYNNEI. Partial CDR3 DNA: TGTGCCAGCAGTAGTGGACAGGGAGGGACTGAA. The encoded protein is CASSSGQGGTE. The CDR3 in its entirety is CASSSGQGGTEAFF. Combining the CDR3 with reference TRBV2 and TRBJ1-1 gives the whole variable domain EPEVTQTPSHQVTQMGQEVILRCVPISNHLYFYWYRQILGQKVEFLVSFYNNEISEKSEIFDDQFSVERPDGSNFTLKIRSTKLEDSAMYFCASSSGQGGTEAFFGQGTRLTVV.

On this clone: The DNA ends 3 residues before the CDR3 does, and the rest of the CDR3 is filled in from the germline J gene. This chain uses TRBV20-1 with TRBJ1-1; 9 positions agree with TRBD1. The V gene end was trimmed by 0 bases and the J gene end by 5 bases; junction bases not matched to a gene: 7. The CDR3 extends over 15 amino acids. Germline loops: CDR1 DFQATT, CDR2 SNEGSKA (reference sequence). Partial CDR3 DNA: TGCAGTGCTAGAGATTACAGGACAGGGGCGACTGAA. It codes for CSARDYRTGATE. The full CDR3 reads CSARDYRTGATEAFF.

About this clone: Read data end 3 residues before the CDR3 end; the end is taken from the germline J gene. The chain joins TRBV7-8 to TRBJ1-2, with a possible D match to TRBD1 (6 bases). With 5 bases removed from V and 4 bases from J, the gap between germline ends came to 11 bases. Germline V gene data show CDR1 as SGHVS and CDR2 as FQNEAQ. CDR3 size: 13 residues. Here the CDR3 reads CASSDGQIYGYTF. The sequenced CDR3 bases are TGTGCCAGCAGCGACGGACAGATCTATGGC.

Points on this clone: The read stops 3 residues short of the end of the CDR3; the missing end is completed from the germline J gene. The chain employs TRBV12-5 and TRBJ2-5, with TRBD1 identical over 8 bases. This CDR3 comprises 14 residues. Germline CDR1 reads LGHNT; CDR2 reads FRNRAP. Trimming removed 5 bases from V and 5 bases from J; junction bases left unmatched: 7. The CDR3 DNA, read in part, is TGTGCTAGTGGTCCCACAGGGGGTATCGAGACC. This codes for CASGPTGGIET. The CDR3 in full is CASGPTGGIETQYF.

Points on this clone: The read ends 3 residues early relative to the CDR3; the germline J gene fills the gap. The chain recombines TRBV7-9 with TRBJ1-4; tentatively, D is TRBD1 (6 bases). V was clipped by 5 bases and J by 5 bases, with 12 bases between them. The CDR3 runs to 14 residues. Germline V CDR1 and CDR2: SEHNR, FQNEAQ (reference sequence). The sequenced CDR3 bases are TGTGCCAGCAGCCCTGGACAGTTCAATGAAAAA. Its protein is CASSPGQFNEK. The entire CDR3 protein is CASSPGQFNEKLFF.

To note about this clone: The read terminates 3 residues ahead of where the CDR3 ends, so the germline J gene completes it. This sequence joins TRBV7-2 and TRBJ2-4, with 7 bases matching TRBD2. Germline loops: CDR1 SGHTA, CDR2 FQGNSA. The CDR3 is made up of 14 amino acids. The CDR3 protein is CASSFQGGDYGQYF. The covered CDR3 bases are TGTGCCAGCAGCTTTCAGGGAGGGGACTATGGT.

As for this clone: The read falls 3 residues short of the CDR3 end, and the missing part is taken from the germline J gene. The chain employs TRBV5-6 and TRBJ2-7; 8 nucleotides agree with TRBD1. The CDR3 contains 14 residues. Losses at the gene ends were 1 base for V and 2 bases for J; bases not matched to a gene: 2. CDR1 and CDR2 (germline): SGHDT, YYEEEE. Here the CDR3 reads CASSLTGGPYEQYF. The sequenced CDR3 bases are TGTGCCAGCAGCTTGACAGGGGGTCCCTACGAG.

A note on this clone: With the read ending 3 residues before the CDR3 end, the germline J gene is used to fill in that end. The rearrangement joins TRBV27 to TRBJ2-2; D is perhaps TRBD2 (6 bases). CDR3 length: 16 residues. The germline V and J ends were trimmed by 5 bases and 2 bases, with 15 bases remaining between them. Germline CDR1 MNHEY, CDR2 SMNVEV (reference sequence). Partial CDR3 DNA: TGTGCCAGCAGTCCCTGGACGGGACTTAACACCGGGGAG. This codes for CASSPWTGLNTGE. From start to end, the CDR3 is CASSPWTGLNTGELFF.

About this clone itself: The CDR3 end falls 3 residues outside the read, so it is completed with the germline J gene. The V and J genes are TRBV7-9 and TRBJ2-5; a weak D match, TRBD2 (6 bases). From germline, CDR1 is SEHNR and CDR2 FQNEAQ (reference sequence). Trimming left V 4 bases short and J 3 bases short, with 6 bases between. The CDR3 contains 12 residues. CDR3 sequence reads: CASSWGEETQYF. Incomplete CDR3 DNA: TGTGCCAGCAGCTGGGGGGAAGAGACC.

A remark on this clone: The read ends 3 residues early relative to the CDR3; the germline J gene fills the gap. The rearrangement links TRBV7-2 to TRBJ2-7; 7 nucleotides match TRBD2. The CDR3 sequence is 15 residues long. Trimming removed 1 base from V and 0 bases from J; junction bases left unmatched: 3. Germline V lookup: CDR1 SGHTA, CDR2 FQGNSA. CDR3 amino acids: CASSLGGGSSYEQYF. CDR3 DNA (partial): TGTGCCAGCAGCTTAGGCGGGGGTAGCTCCTACGAG.

Concerning this clone: The observed sequence ends 3 residues before the CDR3 terminus, with the missing tail filled in from the germline J gene. This chain uses TRBV23-1 with TRBJ2-5; D perhaps matches TRBD1 (6 bases). TRBV23-1 is an ORF for which the function is uncertain. V dropped 0 bases and J dropped 1 base, with 18 bases sitting between them. The CDR3 extends over 18 amino acids. The CDR3 bases that were read are TGCGCCAGCAGTCAATCGTGGGGTCGACAGGTTGCCCAAGAGACC. This sequence encodes CASSQSWGRQVAQET. The full CDR3 protein is CASSQSWGRQVAQETQYF.

The sequenced part of the CDR3 DNA is TGTGCCAGCAAACTGGGACAGGGATTCAATCAGCCG. Its protein product is CASKLGQGFNQP. The complete CDR3 sequence is CASKLGQGFNQPQYF. This chain uses TRBV2 with TRBJ2-3, with TRBD1 matching over 9 bases. The read ends 3 residues before the CDR3 terminus; that terminus is restored from the germline J gene. The CDR3 is 15 residues long. CDR1 is SNHLY, CDR2 FYNNEI, per germline.

By frequency, this clone registers large (0.1 to 1%). The observed sequence ends 3 residues before the CDR3 terminus, with the missing tail filled in from the germline J gene. J is TRBJ1-1 and V is TRBV5-1, with D hard to call. This CDR3 region has 13 residues. The ends were cut back, 0 bases at V and 1 base at J, with 4 bases in the middle. CDR1 is SGHRS and CDR2 is YFSETQ in the germline V gene. The CDR3 bases that were read are TGCGCCAGCAGCTTGGCCAGGAACACTGAA. Translation: CASSLARNTE. In full, the CDR3 reads CASSLARNTEAFF.

To note about this clone: The observed sequence ends 3 residues before the CDR3 terminus, with the missing tail filled in from the germline J gene. The chain has TRBV28 and TRBJ1-4; possible D gene TRBD1, 5 bases. There are 13 residues in the CDR3. Germline loops: CDR1 MDHEN, CDR2 SYDVKM. Trimming took 2 bases from V and 8 from J, leaving 9 bases between them. Incomplete CDR3 DNA: TGTGCCAGCAGTTTACTGGGGGGGGAAAAA. This codes for CASSLLGGEK. The entire CDR3 protein is CASSLLGGEKLFF.

Comments on this clone: The missing CDR3 end, 3 residues past where the read stops, is filled in from the germline J gene. V usage is TRBV5-6 and J usage is TRBJ2-7; TRBD1 aligns across 9 bases. Per the germline V gene, CDR1 is SGHDT and CDR2 is YYEEEE. V lost 7 bases to trimming and J lost 4 bases; unmatched junction nucleotides: 9. CDR3 size: 14 residues. This CDR3 is CASHGQGYSYEQYF. The DNA read from the CDR3 is TGTGCCAGCCACGGACAGGGGTACAGTTACGAG.

A word on this clone: The sequenced fragment ends 3 residues before the CDR3 boundary, so the rest is inferred from the germline J gene. The V call is TRBV20-1, the J call TRBJ1-2; D is uncertain. V dropped 2 bases and J dropped 0 bases, with 16 bases sitting between them. Looked up from germline, CDR1 is DFQATT and CDR2 is SNEGSKA (reference sequence). CDR3 length: 16 amino acids. The DNA read from the CDR3 is TGCAGTGCTAGACAGGAGACAAGGCCGTCTAACTATGGC. Amino acids: CSARQETRPSNYG. The entire CDR3 protein reads CSARQETRPSNYGYTF.